Listed below are T cell receptor beta chains from one sample, sequenced in a study of T cell responses to AZD1222 COVID-19 vaccine. Repertoires were generated with immunoSEQ multiplex PCR, while TCRdb's copy carries only in-frame clones and drops some. The table shows 70,000 to 85,000 clones, with 80% to 85% occurring only once. This sample comprised peripheral blood, obtained on day 0 of AZD1222 vaccination. All receptors come from an adult in good health. Both conserved end residues are part of each CDR3. Each record gives: V gene, D gene, CDR3 length, J gene, clone size, CDR3 protein, CDR3 DNA. The D gene is left open where the match is weak. Size is omitted from some rows. Given values are once, few, many or a class for expanded clones.

v_call: TRBV27; d_call: NA; cdr3_length: 16; j_call: TRBJ1-5; clone_size: NA; cdr3_aa: CASSLRGLQAGQPQHF; cdr3_nt: TGTGCCAGCAGTTTAAGGGGTCTCCAGGCCGGTCAGCCCCAGCATTTT
v_call: TRBV5-1; d_call: TRBD1; cdr3_length: 13; j_call: TRBJ2-2; clone_size: NA; cdr3_aa: CASSSRQGGELFF; cdr3_nt: TGCGCCAGCAGCTCGAGACAGGGCGGGGAGCTGTTTTTT
v_call: TRBV5-1; d_call: TRBD1; cdr3_length: 15; j_call: TRBJ1-1; clone_size: NA; cdr3_aa: CASSWTGVMNTEAFF; cdr3_nt: TGCGCCAGCAGCTGGACAGGAGTTATGAACACTGAAGCTTTCTTT
v_call: TRBV27; d_call: TRBD1; cdr3_length: 14; j_call: TRBJ2-3; clone_size: once; cdr3_aa: CASSPSGGLDTQYF; cdr3_nt: TGTGCCAGCTCCCCCTCAGGGGGCTTAGATACGCAGTATTTT
v_call: TRBV10-1; d_call: NA; cdr3_length: 15; j_call: TRBJ2-2; clone_size: NA; cdr3_aa: CASSESQGDTGELFF; cdr3_nt: TGCGCCAGCAGTGAGTCCCAGGGAGACACCGGGGAGCTGTTTTTT
v_call: TRBV2; d_call: TRBD2; cdr3_length: 12; j_call: TRBJ2-3; clone_size: medium-sized; cdr3_aa: CASSRGEDTQYF; cdr3_nt: TGTGCCAGCAGTCGGGGGGAAGATACGCAGTATTTT
v_call: TRBV7-2; d_call: TRBD2; cdr3_length: 15; j_call: TRBJ2-3; clone_size: few; cdr3_aa: CASSLLGLVTDTQYF; cdr3_nt: TGTGCCAGCAGCTTACTGGGACTAGTCACAGATACGCAGTATTTT
v_call: TRBV19; d_call: NA; cdr3_length: 13; j_call: TRBJ2-5; clone_size: NA; cdr3_aa: CASSTPNQETQYF; cdr3_nt: TGTGCCAGTAGTACTCCGAACCAAGAGACCCAGTACTTC
v_call: TRBV18; d_call: NA; cdr3_length: 18; j_call: TRBJ1-3; clone_size: NA; cdr3_aa: CASSPLIPNSISGNTIYF; cdr3_nt: TGTGCCAGCTCACCTTTGATTCCGAACTCTATCTCTGGAAACACCATATATTTT
v_call: TRBV2; d_call: TRBD1; cdr3_length: 15; j_call: TRBJ2-1; clone_size: NA; cdr3_aa: CASSLDRGHENEQFF; cdr3_nt: TGTGCCAGCAGCCTAGACAGGGGGCATGAAAATGAGCAGTTCTTC
v_call: TRBV10-3; d_call: NA; cdr3_length: 12; j_call: TRBJ1-2; clone_size: NA; cdr3_aa: CAIGDGGYGYTF; cdr3_nt: TGTGCCATCGGGGATGGGGGGTATGGCTACACCTTC
v_call: TRBV28; d_call: NA; cdr3_length: 15; j_call: TRBJ2-7; clone_size: few; cdr3_aa: CASSSPGPHSYEQYF; cdr3_nt: TGTGCCAGCAGTTCCCCGGGGCCCCACTCCTACGAGCAGTACTTC
v_call: TRBV18; d_call: NA; cdr3_length: 15; j_call: TRBJ1-2; clone_size: NA; cdr3_aa: CASSEQTGLNYGYTF; cdr3_nt: TGTGCCAGCTCAGAACAGACAGGACTCAACTATGGCTACACCTTC
v_call: TRBV3-1/TRBV3-2; d_call: TRBD1; cdr3_length: 16; j_call: TRBJ1-3; clone_size: few; cdr3_aa: CASSQRGQGSGNTIYF; cdr3_nt: TGTGCCAGCAGCCAACGCGGACAGGGCTCTGGAAACACCATATATTTT
v_call: TRBV6-2/TRBV6-3; d_call: NA; cdr3_length: 13; j_call: TRBJ2-1; clone_size: NA; cdr3_aa: CASSYSGTNEQFF; cdr3_nt: TGTGCCAGCAGTTACTCGGGAACCAATGAGCAGTTCTTC
v_call: TRBV7-2; d_call: NA; cdr3_length: 16; j_call: TRBJ2-2; clone_size: once; cdr3_aa: CASSPQDDWRAGELFF; cdr3_nt: TGTGCCAGCAGCCCGCAGGACGATTGGCGTGCCGGGGAGCTGTTTTTT
v_call: TRBV27; d_call: TRBD1; cdr3_length: 15; j_call: TRBJ1-1; clone_size: NA; cdr3_aa: CASSPRTGKVTEAFF; cdr3_nt: TGTGCCAGCAGCCCTAGGACAGGGAAGGTCACTGAAGCTTTCTTT
v_call: TRBV12-3/TRBV12-4; d_call: NA; cdr3_length: 13; j_call: TRBJ1-2; clone_size: few; cdr3_aa: CASSGEGFYGYTF; cdr3_nt: TGTGCCAGCAGTGGGGAGGGTTTCTATGGCTACACCTTC
v_call: TRBV19; d_call: NA; cdr3_length: 12; j_call: TRBJ1-2; clone_size: NA; cdr3_aa: CASSIGGDGYTF; cdr3_nt: TGTGCCAGTAGTATTGGAGGTGATGGCTACACCTTC
v_call: TRBV5-4; d_call: NA; cdr3_length: 13; j_call: TRBJ1-2; clone_size: NA; cdr3_aa: CASSLVTGGGYTF; cdr3_nt: TGTGCCAGCAGCCTGGTCACGGGAGGCGGCTACACCTTC
v_call: TRBV6-2/TRBV6-3; d_call: NA; cdr3_length: 14; j_call: TRBJ2-3; clone_size: NA; cdr3_aa: CASSYSTSTDTQYF; cdr3_nt: TGTGCCAGCAGTTACTCGACTAGCACAGATACGCAGTATTTT
v_call: TRBV3-1/TRBV3-2; d_call: NA; cdr3_length: 14; j_call: TRBJ1-2; clone_size: NA; cdr3_aa: CASSLDSGSYGYTF; cdr3_nt: TGTGCCAGCAGCCTGGATTCGGGGAGCTATGGCTACACCTTC
v_call: TRBV18; d_call: NA; cdr3_length: 16; j_call: TRBJ1-3; clone_size: once; cdr3_aa: CASSPSWRGDGNTIYF; cdr3_nt: TGTGCCAGCTCACCGTCGTGGCGTGGGGACGGAAACACCATATATTTT
v_call: TRBV5-1; d_call: NA; cdr3_length: 13; j_call: TRBJ1-2; clone_size: NA; cdr3_aa: CASSDGTLYGYTF; cdr3_nt: TGCGCCAGCAGTGACGGCACCCTCTATGGCTACACCTTC
v_call: TRBV30; d_call: NA; cdr3_length: 14; j_call: TRBJ1-2; clone_size: NA; cdr3_aa: CAWTAREINYGYTF; cdr3_nt: TGTGCCTGGACCGCTAGGGAGATTAACTATGGCTACACCTTC
v_call: TRBV4-1; d_call: NA; cdr3_length: 16; j_call: TRBJ2-5; clone_size: NA; cdr3_aa: CASSQTATGIKETQYF; cdr3_nt: TGCGCCAGCAGCCAAACCGCCACAGGTATCAAAGAGACCCAGTACTTC
v_call: TRBV20-1; d_call: TRBD1; cdr3_length: 11; j_call: TRBJ1-1; clone_size: NA; cdr3_aa: CSLDRKSEAFF; cdr3_nt: TGCAGCCTGGACAGGAAGTCTGAAGCTTTCTTT
v_call: TRBV5-4; d_call: TRBD2; cdr3_length: 17; j_call: TRBJ2-7; clone_size: NA; cdr3_aa: CARSLGGGGFGAYEQYF; cdr3_nt: TGTGCCCGCAGCTTGGGCGGGGGGGGGTTTGGGGCCTACGAGCAGTACTTC
v_call: TRBV7-9; d_call: TRBD2; cdr3_length: 17; j_call: TRBJ2-3; clone_size: NA; cdr3_aa: CASSFKREADLTDTQYF; cdr3_nt: TGTGCCAGCAGCTTCAAGCGGGAAGCAGACCTCACAGATACGCAGTATTTT
v_call: TRBV10-3; d_call: NA; cdr3_length: 15; j_call: TRBJ1-2; clone_size: once; cdr3_aa: CAISEGAGIGYGYTF; cdr3_nt: TGTGCCATCAGTGAAGGGGCAGGGATCGGCTATGGCTACACCTTC
v_call: TRBV30; d_call: NA; cdr3_length: 16; j_call: TRBJ1-6; clone_size: once; cdr3_aa: CAWSVLPGTYNSPLHF; cdr3_nt: TGTGCCTGGAGTGTTCTGCCGGGCACCTATAATTCACCCCTCCACTTT
v_call: TRBV5-3; d_call: TRBD1; cdr3_length: 18; j_call: TRBJ1-6; clone_size: NA; cdr3_aa: CARSPKMTGKLYNSPLHF; cdr3_nt: TGTGCCAGAAGCCCAAAAATGACAGGGAAATTGTATAATTCACCCCTCCACTTT
v_call: TRBV10-3; d_call: NA; cdr3_length: 13; j_call: TRBJ2-1; clone_size: NA; cdr3_aa: CAISGGEYNEQFF; cdr3_nt: TGTGCCATCAGTGGGGGGGAGTACAATGAGCAGTTCTTC
v_call: TRBV3-1/TRBV3-2; d_call: NA; cdr3_length: 15; j_call: TRBJ2-2; clone_size: NA; cdr3_aa: CASSRTLLNTGELFF; cdr3_nt: TGTGCCAGCAGCCGGACACTTCTAAACACCGGGGAGCTGTTTTTT
v_call: TRBV2; d_call: NA; cdr3_length: 14; j_call: TRBJ2-1; clone_size: NA; cdr3_aa: CASTELLGANEQFF; cdr3_nt: TGTGCCAGCACCGAACTACTAGGGGCCAATGAGCAGTTCTTC
v_call: TRBV5-4; d_call: TRBD2; cdr3_length: 17; j_call: TRBJ2-3; clone_size: NA; cdr3_aa: CASSGEVSGAGTDTQYF; cdr3_nt: TGTGCCAGCAGCGGGGAGGTGAGCGGGGCTGGCACAGATACGCAGTATTTT
v_call: TRBV6-2/TRBV6-3; d_call: NA; cdr3_length: 15; j_call: TRBJ2-6; clone_size: NA; cdr3_aa: CASSYGVSGANVLTF; cdr3_nt: TGTGCCAGCAGTTACGGGGTCTCTGGGGCCAACGTCCTGACTTTC
v_call: TRBV7-2; d_call: NA; cdr3_length: 14; j_call: TRBJ2-1; clone_size: NA; cdr3_aa: CASSPRTTYNEQFF; cdr3_nt: TGTGCCAGCAGCCCCCGGACTACTTACAATGAGCAGTTCTTC
v_call: TRBV2; d_call: TRBD1; cdr3_length: 14; j_call: TRBJ1-2; clone_size: NA; cdr3_aa: CASRETGNNYGYTF; cdr3_nt: TGTGCCAGCAGAGAGACAGGGAACAACTATGGCTACACCTTC
v_call: TRBV11-2; d_call: NA; cdr3_length: 13; j_call: TRBJ1-1; clone_size: NA; cdr3_aa: CASTSGRISEAFF; cdr3_nt: TGTGCCAGCACCTCAGGTCGAATTTCAGAAGCTTTCTTT
v_call: TRBV2; d_call: TRBD1; cdr3_length: 16; j_call: TRBJ2-6; clone_size: NA; cdr3_aa: CASSATGGAGANVLTF; cdr3_nt: TGTGCCAGCAGTGCGACAGGGGGCGCTGGGGCCAACGTCCTGACTTTC
v_call: TRBV6-2/TRBV6-3; d_call: NA; cdr3_length: 12; j_call: TRBJ1-1; clone_size: few; cdr3_aa: CASSPRVTGAFF; cdr3_nt: TGTGCCAGCAGCCCTCGTGTCACAGGGGCTTTCTTT
v_call: TRBV6-5; d_call: TRBD1; cdr3_length: 15; j_call: TRBJ2-1; clone_size: NA; cdr3_aa: CASSADRGVYNEQFF; cdr3_nt: TGTGCCAGCAGCGCGGACAGGGGGGTCTACAATGAGCAGTTCTTC
v_call: TRBV5-8; d_call: NA; cdr3_length: 14; j_call: TRBJ2-5; clone_size: NA; cdr3_aa: CASSLRYTQETQYF; cdr3_nt: TGTGCCAGCAGCTTGCGGTACACCCAAGAGACCCAGTACTTC
v_call: TRBV19; d_call: NA; cdr3_length: 15; j_call: TRBJ2-2; clone_size: NA; cdr3_aa: CASSVQYRIPGELFF; cdr3_nt: TGTGCCAGTAGTGTGCAGTATAGGATACCCGGGGAGCTGTTTTTT
v_call: TRBV5-4; d_call: NA; cdr3_length: 13; j_call: TRBJ1-2; clone_size: few; cdr3_aa: CASSLIQGDGYTF; cdr3_nt: TGTGCCAGCAGCTTGATTCAGGGTGATGGCTACACCTTC
v_call: TRBV25-1; d_call: TRBD1; cdr3_length: 15; j_call: TRBJ1-2; clone_size: once; cdr3_aa: CASSEYKGQGAIYTF; cdr3_nt: TGTGCCAGCAGTGAATATAAGGGACAGGGTGCAATCTACACCTTC
v_call: TRBV10-2; d_call: NA; cdr3_length: 14; j_call: TRBJ1-6; clone_size: NA; cdr3_aa: CASKAEGGNSPLHF; cdr3_nt: TGCGCCAGCAAAGCAGAAGGGGGTAATTCACCCCTCCACTTT
v_call: TRBV5-5; d_call: NA; cdr3_length: 16; j_call: TRBJ1-4; clone_size: few; cdr3_aa: CASRSSIKGTNEKLFF; cdr3_nt: TGTGCCAGCAGATCGTCGATCAAGGGAACTAATGAAAAACTGTTTTTT
v_call: TRBV29-1; d_call: NA; cdr3_length: 12; j_call: TRBJ1-5; clone_size: NA; cdr3_aa: CSAKEGSQPQHF; cdr3_nt: TGCAGCGCTAAGGAGGGAAGTCAGCCCCAGCATTTT
v_call: TRBV11-1; d_call: NA; cdr3_length: 16; j_call: TRBJ1-2; clone_size: NA; cdr3_aa: CASSPQGLDMRYGYTF; cdr3_nt: TGTGCCAGCAGCCCTCAGGGCCTCGACATGAGGTATGGCTACACCTTC